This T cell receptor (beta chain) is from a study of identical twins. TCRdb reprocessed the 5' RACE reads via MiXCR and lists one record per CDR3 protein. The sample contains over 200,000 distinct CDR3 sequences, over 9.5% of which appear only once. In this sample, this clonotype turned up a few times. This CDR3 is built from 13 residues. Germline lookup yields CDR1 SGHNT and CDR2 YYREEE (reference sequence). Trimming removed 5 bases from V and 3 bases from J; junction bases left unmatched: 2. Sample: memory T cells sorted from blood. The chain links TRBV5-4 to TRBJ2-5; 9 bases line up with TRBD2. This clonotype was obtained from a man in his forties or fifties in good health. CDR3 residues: CASSRLAEETQYF. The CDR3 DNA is TGTGCCAGCAGTCGACTAGCGGAAGAGACCCAGTACTTC. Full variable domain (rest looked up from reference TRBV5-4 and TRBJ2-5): ETGVTQSPTHLIKTRGQQVTLRCSSQSGHNTVSWYQQALGQGPQFIFQYYREEENGRGNFPPRFSGLQFPNYSSELNVNALELDDSALYLCASSRLAEETQYFGPGTRLLVL.